Listed below are T cell receptor beta chains from one sample, sequenced in a study of blood T cell repertoires in COVID-19. Here immunoSEQ multiplex PCR was the method, and the copy in TCRdb shows in-frame clones only, minus some. This repertoire shows some 140,000 clones, roughly 83% found once; its top ten account for 5% to 7%. The sequencing sample was made of PBMCs or T cells enriched from blood (not recorded which). These receptors all stem from a man between 35 and 55 years old with acute COVID-19. Each CDR3 is given with its conserved first and last residue. The order of the fields is clone size, V gene, J gene, D gene, CDR3 protein, CDR3 DNA. D genes are given only for firm matches. Clone size appears in some rows only: once, few, many, or a class for an expanded clone.

.	TRBV4-1	TRBJ1-4	.	CASSHGAQGGPNEKLFF	TGCGCCAGCAGCCATGGTGCCCAGGGAGGCCCTAATGAAAAACTGTTTTTT
.	TRBV11-2	TRBJ2-3	.	CASSLGGQSTDTQYF	TGTGCCAGCAGCTTAGGAGGCCAAAGCACAGATACGCAGTATTTT
.	TRBV11-2	TRBJ2-7	TRBD2	CATARGAYEQYF	TGTGCCACCGCCCGGGGGGCCTACGAGCAGTACTTC
.	TRBV19	TRBJ2-5	.	CASSTPRDSPTQYF	TGTGCCAGTAGTACGCCGCGGGACAGCCCGACCCAGTACTTC
.	TRBV10-1	TRBJ2-2	TRBD2	CASSDRDSRLRMTSGSETGELFF	TGCGCCAGCAGTGATCGAGACAGTCGTTTGAGGATGACTAGCGGGAGCGAAACCGGGGAGCTGTTTTTT
.	TRBV19	TRBJ2-1	TRBD2	CASRRTSGRAGYNEQFF	TGTGCCAGTAGGAGGACTAGCGGGAGGGCGGGCTACAATGAGCAGTTCTTC
.	TRBV2	TRBJ2-1	TRBD2	CASSEPGTSYNEQFF	TGTGCCAGCAGCGAGCCCGGGACTAGCTACAATGAGCAGTTCTTC
.	TRBV4-1	TRBJ2-3	.	CASSGGDTTDTQYF	TGCGCCAGCAGCGGGGGGGACACCACAGATACGCAGTATTTT
.	TRBV7-9	TRBJ1-2	.	CASSDTGSTYGYTF	TGTGCCAGCAGCGATACCGGGAGTACCTATGGCTACACCTTC
once	TRBV5-5	TRBJ2-7	TRBD1	CASSLEGTGGFYEQYF	TGTGCCAGCAGCTTAGAAGGGACAGGGGGGTTTTACGAGCAGTACTTC